Below, one TCR beta chain is given with its context. The CDR3 is 16 amino acids. In germline, CDR1 is MGHRA, CDR2 YSYEKL. The V and J ends lost 6 bases and 15 bases, in that order; junction bases with no gene match: 19. Sequencing used immunoSEQ multiplex PCR; TCRdb keeps in-frame clones, though not all of them. This table holds 200,000 to 250,000 clones, around 88% found once. This specimen belongs to a study of blood T cell repertoires in COVID-19. J is TRBJ2-1 and V is TRBV4-1; 11 bases line up with TRBD2. Material for sequencing was peripheral blood. This TCR was sampled from a man between 18 and 35 years old with active or convalescent COVID-19. The chain's CDR3 is CASSDYALAGDPVLFF. The CDR3 coding sequence is TGCGCCAGCAGTGACTACGCACTAGCGGGAGATCCGGTCTTGTTCTTC.